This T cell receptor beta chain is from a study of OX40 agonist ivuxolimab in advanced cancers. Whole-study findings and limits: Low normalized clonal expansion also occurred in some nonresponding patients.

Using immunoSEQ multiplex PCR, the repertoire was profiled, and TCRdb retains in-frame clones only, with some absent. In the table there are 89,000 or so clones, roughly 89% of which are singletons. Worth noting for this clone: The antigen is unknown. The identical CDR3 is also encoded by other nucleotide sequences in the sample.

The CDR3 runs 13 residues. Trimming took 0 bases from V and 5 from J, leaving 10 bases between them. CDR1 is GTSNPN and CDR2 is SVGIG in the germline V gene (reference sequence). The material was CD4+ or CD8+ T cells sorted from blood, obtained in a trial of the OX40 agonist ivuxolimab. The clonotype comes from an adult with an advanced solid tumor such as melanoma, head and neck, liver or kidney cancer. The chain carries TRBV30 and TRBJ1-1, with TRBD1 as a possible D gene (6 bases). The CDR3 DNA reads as TGTGCCTGGAGTGTAGGGGGGGGGACTGAAGCTTTCTTT. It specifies CAWSVGGGTEAFF.